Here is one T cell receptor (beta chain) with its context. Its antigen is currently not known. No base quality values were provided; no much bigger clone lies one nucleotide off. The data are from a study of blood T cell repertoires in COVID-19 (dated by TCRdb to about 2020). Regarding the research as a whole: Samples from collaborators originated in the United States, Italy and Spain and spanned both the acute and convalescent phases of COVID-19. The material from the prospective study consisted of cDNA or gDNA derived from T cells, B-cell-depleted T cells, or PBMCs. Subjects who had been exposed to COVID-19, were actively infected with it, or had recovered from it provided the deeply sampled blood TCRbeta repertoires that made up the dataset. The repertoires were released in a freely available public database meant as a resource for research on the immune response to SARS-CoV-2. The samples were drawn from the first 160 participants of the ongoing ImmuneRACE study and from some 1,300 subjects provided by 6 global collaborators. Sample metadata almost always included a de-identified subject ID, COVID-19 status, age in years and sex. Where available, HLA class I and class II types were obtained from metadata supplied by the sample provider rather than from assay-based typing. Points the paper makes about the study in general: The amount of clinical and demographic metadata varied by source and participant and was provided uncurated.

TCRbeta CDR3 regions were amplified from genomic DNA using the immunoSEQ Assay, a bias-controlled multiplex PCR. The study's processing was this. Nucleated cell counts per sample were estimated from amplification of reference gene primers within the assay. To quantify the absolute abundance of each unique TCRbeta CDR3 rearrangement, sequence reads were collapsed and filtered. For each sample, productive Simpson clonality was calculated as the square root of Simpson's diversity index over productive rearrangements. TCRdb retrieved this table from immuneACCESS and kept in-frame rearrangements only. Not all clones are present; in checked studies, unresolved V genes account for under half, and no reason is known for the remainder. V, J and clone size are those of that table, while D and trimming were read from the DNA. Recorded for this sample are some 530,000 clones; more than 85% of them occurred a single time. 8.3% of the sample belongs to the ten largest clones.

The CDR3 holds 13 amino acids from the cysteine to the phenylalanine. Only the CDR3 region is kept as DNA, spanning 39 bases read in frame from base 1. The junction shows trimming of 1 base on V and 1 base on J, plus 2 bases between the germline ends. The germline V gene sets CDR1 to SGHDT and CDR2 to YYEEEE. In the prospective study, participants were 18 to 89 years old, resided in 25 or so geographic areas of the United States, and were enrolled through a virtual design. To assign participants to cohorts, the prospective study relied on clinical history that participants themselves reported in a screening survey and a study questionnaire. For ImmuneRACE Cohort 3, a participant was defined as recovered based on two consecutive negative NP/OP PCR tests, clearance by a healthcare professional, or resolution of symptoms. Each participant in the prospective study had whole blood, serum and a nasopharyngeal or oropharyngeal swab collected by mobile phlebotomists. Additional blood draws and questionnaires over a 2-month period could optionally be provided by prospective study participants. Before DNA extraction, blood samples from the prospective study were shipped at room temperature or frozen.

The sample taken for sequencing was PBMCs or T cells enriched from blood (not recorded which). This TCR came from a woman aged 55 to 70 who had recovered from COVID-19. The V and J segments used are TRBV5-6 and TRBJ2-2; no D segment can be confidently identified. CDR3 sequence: CASSLQNTGELFF. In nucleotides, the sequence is TGTGCCAGCAGCTTGCAGAACACCGGGGAGCTGTTTTTT.